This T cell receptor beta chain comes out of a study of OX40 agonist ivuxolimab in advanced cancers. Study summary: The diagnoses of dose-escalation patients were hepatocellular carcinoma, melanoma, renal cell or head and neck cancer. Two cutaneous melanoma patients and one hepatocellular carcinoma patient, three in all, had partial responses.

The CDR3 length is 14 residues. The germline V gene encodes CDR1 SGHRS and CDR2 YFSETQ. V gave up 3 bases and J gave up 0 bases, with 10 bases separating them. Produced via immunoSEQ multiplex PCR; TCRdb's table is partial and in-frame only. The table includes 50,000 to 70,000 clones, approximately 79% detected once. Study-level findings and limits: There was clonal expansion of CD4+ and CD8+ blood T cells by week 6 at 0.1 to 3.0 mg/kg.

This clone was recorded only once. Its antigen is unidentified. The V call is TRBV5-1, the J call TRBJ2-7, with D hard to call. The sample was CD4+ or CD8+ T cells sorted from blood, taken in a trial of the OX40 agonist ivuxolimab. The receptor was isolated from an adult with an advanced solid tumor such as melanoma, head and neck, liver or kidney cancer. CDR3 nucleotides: TGCGCCAGCAGCTATAGGACGGACTCCTACGAGCAGTACTTC. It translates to CASSYRTDSYEQYF.